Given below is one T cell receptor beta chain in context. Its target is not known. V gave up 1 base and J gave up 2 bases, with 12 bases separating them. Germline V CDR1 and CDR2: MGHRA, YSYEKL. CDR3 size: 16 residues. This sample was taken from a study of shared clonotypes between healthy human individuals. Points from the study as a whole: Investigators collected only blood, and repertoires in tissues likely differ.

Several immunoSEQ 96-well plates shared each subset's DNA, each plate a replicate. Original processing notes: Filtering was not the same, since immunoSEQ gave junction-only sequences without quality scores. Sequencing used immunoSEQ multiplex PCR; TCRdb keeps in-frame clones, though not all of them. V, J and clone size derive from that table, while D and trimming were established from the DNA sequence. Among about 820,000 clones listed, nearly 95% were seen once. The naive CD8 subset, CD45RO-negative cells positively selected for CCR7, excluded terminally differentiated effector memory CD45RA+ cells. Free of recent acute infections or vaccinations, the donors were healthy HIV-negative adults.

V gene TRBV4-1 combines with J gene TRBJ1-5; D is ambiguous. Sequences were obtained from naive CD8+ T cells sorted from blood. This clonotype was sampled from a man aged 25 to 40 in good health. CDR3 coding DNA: TGCGCCAGCAGCCAAGCGTGGGGAGACGGCAATCAGCCCCAGCATTTT. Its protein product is CASSQAWGDGNQPQHF.